These 6 T cell receptor beta chains originate from one sample sequenced in a study of blood T cell repertoires in COVID-19. The repertoire was sequenced with immunoSEQ multiplex PCR; TCRdb's copy has only in-frame clones and lacks some. The repertoire holds 150,000 or so clones, with approximately 82% as singletons. The sample taken for sequencing was peripheral blood. Source of these receptors: a woman in her forties or fifties with acute or convalescent COVID-19.

This CDR3 is CSASSLAGPTYEQYF. The DNA of the CDR3 is TGCAGTGCTAGTTCACTAGCGGGACCTACCTACGAGCAGTACTTC. The gene calls are TRBV20-1 and TRBJ2-7; 10 bases are shared with TRBD2. The trim removed 3 bases at V and 2 bases at J, leaving 7 bases unmatched. Germline V gene lookup returns CDR1 DFQATT and CDR2 SNEGSKA (reference sequence). The CDR3 sequence is 15 residues long.

The chain links TRBV7-8 to TRBJ1-1, with 7 positions matching TRBD1. After removal of 5 bases from V and 4 bases from J, the junction contained 7 bases not matched to a gene. There are 14 residues in the CDR3. Per the germline V gene, CDR1 is SGHVS and CDR2 is FQNEAQ. This CDR3 is CASSQQGMGTEAFF. Here the CDR3 DNA reads TGTGCCAGCAGCCAACAGGGGATGGGCACTGAAGCTTTCTTT.

V gene TRBV7-2 combines with J gene TRBJ2-5, with D perhaps matching TRBD1 (5 bases). Trimming took off 4 bases at V and 1 base at J, with 13 bases between the two ends. Germline V gene data show CDR1 as SGHTA and CDR2 as FQGNSA. The CDR3 is made up of 15 amino acids. CDR3 DNA: TGTGCCAGCAGCTCACAGGAGAGGACCCAAGAGACCCAGTACTTC. Translating gives CASSSQERTQETQYF.

The J gene is TRBJ2-7, the V gene TRBV10-2; TRBD2 aligns across 8 bases. J was trimmed by 7 bases and V by 6 bases; bases with no gene match: 14. Germline assignment: CDR1 WSHSY and CDR2 SAAADI. CDR3 length: 15 amino acids. The CDR3 is CASRGVREGRGEQYF. The CDR3 region has the DNA TGCGCCAGCAGAGGGGTACGGGAGGGGAGAGGAGAGCAGTACTTC.

This clone was detected a few times. The chain has TRBV3-1 (or the pseudogene TRBV3-2) and TRBJ1-3; weak D call: TRBD1 (6 bases). Germline V CDR1 and CDR2: LGHDT, YNNKEL (reference sequence). The CDR3 runs 16 residues. Between the trimmed V and J ends, which lost 4 bases and 1 base, there was a span of 14 bases. The CDR3 loop reads CASSLRGTTSGNTIYF. The CDR3 nucleotides read TGTGCCAGCAGCCTACGAGGGACAACATCTGGAAACACCATATATTTT.

This clone was recorded a few times. The chain is built from TRBV4-3 and TRBJ1-6; D is perhaps TRBD1 (5 bases). Germline V lookup: CDR1 LGHNA, CDR2 YSLEER. Trimming pared 0 bases from V and 7 bases from J, leaving 13 bases between. This CDR3 comprises 16 residues. The CDR3 region is CASSQEWGQGNSPLHF. CDR3 coding DNA: TGCGCCAGCAGCCAAGAGTGGGGCCAGGGAAATTCACCCCTCCACTTT.